This T cell receptor beta chain was observed in a study of T cell responses to AZD1222 COVID-19 vaccine (dated by TCRdb to about 2021). Broadly, across the study: Because spike-specific TCR depth and breadth did not differ between the two schedules, AZD1222 recipients who got a second dose at roughly 4 weeks were pooled with those who got a second dose at roughly 12 weeks. A total of just over 230 trial participants underwent TCR sequencing, of whom under 220 had received two doses of AZD1222 and some 25 had received two doses of the MenACWY control vaccine. Trial participants were enrolled by age into 18-55, 56-69 and 70-plus year subgroups, with approximately 160, 26 and 62 TCR-sequenced participants respectively. Summary of the overall study and its limitations: The 56-69-year group was small, and its depth increase did not reach significance, likely because of low power. Spike-specific TCR breadth and depth rose significantly after two AZD1222 doses compared with day 0 and with MenACWY recipients. Reportedly, almost half of the unique spike-specific TCRs recognized epitopes lying outside the regions that are mutated in the B.1.351 and B.1.1.7 variants. Because no day 14 peak-response samples were available, the repertoires could be characterized only after the peak T cell response. Most participants were white British and females outnumbered males, and the authors suggested that clonal diversity may have been underestimated. CD4 TCRs associated with the vaccine covered the entire spike protein, and the dominant responses were in regions 160-218 and 743-854. Conclusions about previously exposed vaccinees are limited because only five to seven AZD1222 recipients were SARS-CoV-2 seropositive at baseline.

Interpreted using the paper, the time point label stands for: baseline before first vaccination. Samples from vaccinated people were obtained from the UK trials COV001 and COV002, which included a single-blind randomized controlled phase 2/3 trial of AZD1222 (ChAdOx1 nCoV-19) in healthy adults. Trial participant PBMC samples were collected at day 0 and day 28 after the second dose for TCRbeta chain sequencing. The CDR3, cysteine through phenylalanine, is 16 amino acids long. Only CDR3 DNA remains: 48 bases, in frame from the first base. CDR1 and CDR2 are read off the germline V gene as SGHDT and YYEEEE. From V the trimming removes 4 bases and from J it removes 3 bases, while the gene matches leave 5 bases of the junction unaccounted for. The CDR3 regions of human TCRbeta chains were subjected to immunosequencing. As for how the authors treated the data: TCRs in the repertoires were compared against a reference library of SARS-CoV-2-specific TCRs that had been generated with the MIRA antigen-specificity platform. Breadth was defined as the fraction of unique TCRs that were SARS-CoV-2-associated, and depth was defined as the fraction of total T cells that were SARS-CoV-2-associated. Using the MIRA data, every spike-specific TCR was mapped to the spike region that the TCR reacted to and assigned to either a CD4 or a CD8 class. Log10-transformed breadth and depth values were compared by one-way ANOVA with Sidak's multiple comparisons tests. As stored in TCRdb, this immuneACCESS dataset retains in-frame rearrangements with V and J assigned. A fraction of the clones does not appear; measured against another copy, unresolved V genes explain less than half of the discrepancy, and the remainder lacks a known reason. Clone size and the V and J calls come from that table; the DNA yielded D and trimming. Within this sample are tens of thousands of clones, with over 75% of them counted one time only. Approximately 25% of the sample is in the top ten clones.

On this clone: Its specific antigen is unknown. No much larger clone exists at a distance of one base, and base qualities are not known.

This TCR was sampled from an adult in good health. The sequencing here drew on peripheral blood, taken on day 0 of AZD1222 vaccination. In this chain, TRBV5-6 is recombined with TRBJ2-3; 13 central bases correspond to TRBD2. The DNA sequence is TGTGCCAGCAGCACCCGACTAGCGGGGGGAACAGATACGCAGTATTTT. Its coded protein is CASSTRLAGGTDTQYF. The CDR3 plus the reference TRBV5-6 and TRBJ2-3 genes for the other parts give the full variable domain: DAGVTQSPTHLIKTRGQQVTLRCSPKSGHDTVSWYQQALGQGPQFIFQYYEEEERQRGNFPDRFSGHQFPNYSSELNVNALLLGDSALYLCASSTRLAGGTDTQYFGPGTRLTVL.